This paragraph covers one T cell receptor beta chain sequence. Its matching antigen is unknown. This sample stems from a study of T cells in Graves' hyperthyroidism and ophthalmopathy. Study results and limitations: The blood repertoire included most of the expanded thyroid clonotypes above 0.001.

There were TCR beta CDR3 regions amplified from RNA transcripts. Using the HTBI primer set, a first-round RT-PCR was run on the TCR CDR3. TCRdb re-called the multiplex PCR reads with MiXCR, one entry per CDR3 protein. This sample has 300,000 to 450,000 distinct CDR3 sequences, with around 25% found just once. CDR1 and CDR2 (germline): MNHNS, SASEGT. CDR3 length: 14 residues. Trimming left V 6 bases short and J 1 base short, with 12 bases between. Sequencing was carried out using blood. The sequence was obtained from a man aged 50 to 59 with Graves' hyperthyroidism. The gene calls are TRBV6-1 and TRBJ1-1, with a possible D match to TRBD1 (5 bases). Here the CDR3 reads CASSTTGPNTEAFF. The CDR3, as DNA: TGTGCCAGCAGCACTACAGGCCCGAACACTGAAGCTTTCTTT.